This TCR beta chain was sequenced for a study of cytomegalovirus exposure and HLA in healthy donors. The germline CDR1 and CDR2 sequences are MGHDK and SYGVNS. This CDR3 is 16 amino acids long. Findings and limits, study-wide: It was confirmed in vitro that a few of the CMV-associated chains were specific for CMV antigens. Certain indistinguishable V segments, among them TRBV6-2 and TRBV6-3, were excluded. The study found most TCR sequences rare, yet found some public TCRs in many donors. With high specificity and sensitivity, the classifier reportedly diagnosed cytomegalovirus status.

The PCR used 60 Vbeta and 13 Jbeta primers. TCRdb's table, derived via immunoSEQ multiplex PCR, lists solely in-frame clones and lacks some. The sample includes roughly 140,000 clones, around 65% of them seen just once. Concerning this clone: The antigen is unknown. With only one base between it and a far larger clone, this is likely a read error.

The rearrangement links TRBV25-1 to TRBJ1-1, with TRBD1 matching 7 bases. The sequencing sample was made of PBMCs. The receptor was isolated from a woman aged 25 to 45 in good health and CMV-seropositive. Here the CDR3 reads CASSAFTRTGNTDAFF. The CDR3 DNA reads TGTGCCAGCAGTGCATTTACGAGGACAGGAAACACTGATGCTTTCTTT.